The sequence of this T cell receptor (beta chain) was determined in a study of beta chain features in type 1 diabetes. Study findings and constraints: Within each of all four CD4+ subsets, Type 1 diabetes patients had TCRB CDR3s that were moderately but significantly shorter. The cDNA sequencing approach could over-represent high-TCR-expressing cells.

A note on this clone: Its cognate antigen is unknown.

Germline V lookup: CDR1 ENHRY, CDR2 SYGVKD. CDR3 length: 14 amino acids. The junction had 7 bases not matched to a gene; V was cut back by 6 bases and J by 4 bases. CD45RO/CCR7/CD25/CD127/CD95/CD27 separated CD4+ naive, central memory, regulatory and stem cell-like memory cells by sorting. Without exception, sorted populations had purity beyond 95%. Expressed TCRB transcripts were sequenced because the entire RNA isolate underwent reverse transcription. The table came from immunoSEQ multiplex PCR; TCRdb's copy has only in-frame clones and leaves some out. The data show 65,000 to 85,000 clones, with approximately 50% seen just once and 0.7% held by the top ten.

This TCR was sampled from a man under 40 with type 1 diabetes. The sequenced sample consisted of central memory CD4+ T cells from blood. The chain carries TRBV10-3 and TRBJ1-2; 8 bases match TRBD1. The CDR3 loop is CAISQDRVGYGYTF. DNA of the CDR3: TGTGCCATCAGCCAGGACAGGGTGGGCTATGGCTACACCTTC.